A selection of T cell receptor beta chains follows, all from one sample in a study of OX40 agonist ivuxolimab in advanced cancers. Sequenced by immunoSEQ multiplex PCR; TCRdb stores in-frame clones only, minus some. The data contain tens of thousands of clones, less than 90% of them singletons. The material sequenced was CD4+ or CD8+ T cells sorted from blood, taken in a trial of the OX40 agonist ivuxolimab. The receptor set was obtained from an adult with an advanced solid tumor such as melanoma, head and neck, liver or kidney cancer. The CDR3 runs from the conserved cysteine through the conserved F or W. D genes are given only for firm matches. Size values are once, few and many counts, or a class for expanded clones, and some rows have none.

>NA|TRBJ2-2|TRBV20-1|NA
CSASIEGELFF
TGCAGTGCTAGTATCGAAGGGGAGCTGTTTTTT
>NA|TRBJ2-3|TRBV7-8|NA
CASSFMANTDTQYF
TGTGCCAGCAGCTTCATGGCTAACACAGATACGCAGTATTTT
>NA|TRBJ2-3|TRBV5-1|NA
CASSLVYSTDTQYF
TGCGCCAGCAGCTTGGTCTACAGCACAGATACGCAGTATTTT
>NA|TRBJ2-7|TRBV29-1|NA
CSVESPSGEQYF
TGCAGCGTTGAAAGTCCTTCTGGCGAGCAGTACTTC
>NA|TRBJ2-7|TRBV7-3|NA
CASSLTSGAHEQYF
TGTGCCAGCAGCTTAACGTCCGGGGCTCACGAGCAGTACTTC
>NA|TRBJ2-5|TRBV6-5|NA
CASSPTRLQETQYF
TGTGCCAGCAGTCCTACCCGACTCCAAGAGACCCAGTACTTC
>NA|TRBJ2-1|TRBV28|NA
CASSLWVEQFF
TGTGCCAGCAGTTTATGGGTTGAGCAGTTCTTC
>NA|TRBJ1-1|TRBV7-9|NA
CASSLARGPFTEAFF
TGTGCCAGCAGCTTAGCGCGGGGTCCGTTTACTGAAGCTTTCTTT
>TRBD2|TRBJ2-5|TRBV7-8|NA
CASSLAPSGGAEDQYF
TGTGCCAGCAGCTTAGCACCTAGCGGGGGGGCCGAGGACCAGTACTTC
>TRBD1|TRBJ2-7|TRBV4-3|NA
CASSYDRDSRYEQYF
TGCGCCAGCAGTTACGACCGGGACAGTCGCTACGAGCAGTACTTC
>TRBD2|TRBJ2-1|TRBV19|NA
CASIWTSGNRNEQFF
TGTGCCAGTATATGGACTAGCGGGAATCGGAATGAGCAGTTCTTC
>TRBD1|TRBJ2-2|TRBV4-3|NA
CASSPDRDYGELFF
TGCGCCAGCAGCCCAGACAGGGATTACGGGGAGCTGTTTTTT
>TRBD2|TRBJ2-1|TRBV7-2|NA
CASSFEEGSGGAYNEQFF
TGTGCCAGCAGCTTCGAAGAGGGTAGCGGGGGGGCCTACAATGAGCAGTTCTTC
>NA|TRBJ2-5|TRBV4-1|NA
CASSQGPTGPRSQYF
TGCGCCAGCAGCCAAGGGCCCACAGGGCCGAGATCCCAGTACTTC
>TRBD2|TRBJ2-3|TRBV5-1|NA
CASTSGLAGTDTQYF
TGCGCCAGCACCTCCGGACTAGCGGGGACAGATACGCAGTATTTT
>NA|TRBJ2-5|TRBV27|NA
CASSFLGTEAGTQYF
TGTGCCAGCAGTTTCCTCGGGACGGAGGCCGGGACCCAGTACTTC
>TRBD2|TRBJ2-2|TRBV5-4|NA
CASSSGLAGSTGELFF
TGTGCCAGCAGCTCTGGACTAGCGGGAAGCACCGGGGAGCTGTTTTTT
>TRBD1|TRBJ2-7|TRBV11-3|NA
CASSLLGTEPWEQYF
TGTGCCAGCAGCTTACTTGGGACAGAACCTTGGGAGCAGTACTTC
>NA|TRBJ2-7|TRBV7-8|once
CASSLPSGGLTYEQYF
TGTGCCAGCAGCTTACCTTCCGGGGGGCTCACCTACGAGCAGTACTTC
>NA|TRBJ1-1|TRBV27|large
CASTVTPAGGEGAEAFF
TGTGCCAGCACCGTAACCCCGGCTGGAGGGGAGGGCGCTGAAGCTTTCTTT
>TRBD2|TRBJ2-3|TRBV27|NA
CASWDLGTSGDTDTQYF
TGTGCCAGCTGGGACCTAGGGACTAGCGGGGACACAGATACGCAGTATTTT
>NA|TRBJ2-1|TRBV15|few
CATSRERGLNNEQFF
TGTGCCACCAGCAGAGAAAGGGGCCTAAACAATGAGCAGTTCTTC
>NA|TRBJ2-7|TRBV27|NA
CASRESGLEQYF
TGTGCCAGCAGGGAATCAGGACTCGAGCAGTACTTC
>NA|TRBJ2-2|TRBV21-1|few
CASSKGGPLRELFF
TGTGCCAGCAGCAAAGGAGGGCCACTAAGGGAGCTGTTTTTT
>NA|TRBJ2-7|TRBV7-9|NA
CASSPTLLEQYF
TGTGCCAGCAGCCCAACGCTCCTCGAGCAGTACTTC
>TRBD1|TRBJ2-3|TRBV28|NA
CASSPYPTGVRTDTQYF
TGTGCCAGCAGTCCATACCCGACAGGGGTCCGAACAGATACGCAGTATTTT
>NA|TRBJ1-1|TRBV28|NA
CASRTIREGGTEAFF
TGTGCCAGCAGAACCATCAGGGAGGGAGGCACTGAAGCTTTCTTT
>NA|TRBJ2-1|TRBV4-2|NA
CASSQGVNEQFF
TGTGCCAGCAGCCAAGGGGTCAATGAGCAGTTCTTC